This TCR beta chain was observed in a study of blood T cell repertoires in COVID-19. Two consecutive negative NP/OP PCR tests, clearance, or resolved symptoms defined Cohort 3 recovery. Germline values: CDR1 MNHEY, CDR2 SMNVEV (reference sequence). The CDR3 runs 14 residues. Trimming shortened V by 3 bases and J by 0 bases, and 8 bases separated the two germline ends. As processed by the authors: The assay estimated nucleated cells by amplifying reference gene primers. Data came from immunoSEQ multiplex PCR; TCRdb stores just in-frame clones and leaves some out. That table supplies the V and J calls and clone size; D and trimming were determined from the DNA. The sample has hundreds of thousands of clones, approximately 88% seen once.

Sequenced input: PBMCs or T cells enriched from blood (not recorded which). This TCR came from a woman in her 30s who had recovered from COVID-19. The genes are TRBV27 and TRBJ1-1; D is undetermined. DNA of the CDR3: TGTGCCAGCAGTTTCAGCGTTTTGAACACTGAAGCTTTCTTT. This gives the protein CASSFSVLNTEAFF.